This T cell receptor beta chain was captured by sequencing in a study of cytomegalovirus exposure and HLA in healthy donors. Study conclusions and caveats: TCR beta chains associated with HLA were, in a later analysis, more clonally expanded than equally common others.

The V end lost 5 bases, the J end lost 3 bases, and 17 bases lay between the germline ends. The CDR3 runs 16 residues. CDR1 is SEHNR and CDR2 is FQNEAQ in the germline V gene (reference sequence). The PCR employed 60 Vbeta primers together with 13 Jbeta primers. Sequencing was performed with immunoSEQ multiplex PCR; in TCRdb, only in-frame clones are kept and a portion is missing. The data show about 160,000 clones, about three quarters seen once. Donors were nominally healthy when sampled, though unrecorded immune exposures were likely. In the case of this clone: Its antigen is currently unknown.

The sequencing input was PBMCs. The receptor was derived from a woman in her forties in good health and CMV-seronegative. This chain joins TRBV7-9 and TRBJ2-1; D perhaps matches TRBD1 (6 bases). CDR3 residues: CASSPTGRGVYNEQFF. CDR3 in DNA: TGTGCCAGCAGCCCGACAGGCCGTGGGGTCTACAATGAGCAGTTCTTC.